The sequence of this T cell receptor beta chain was determined in a study of HIV-infected patients and healthy controls. General study points: In healthy controls, MAIT alpha CDR3s were common; in HIV+ repertoires, severely depleted. The authors saw processing only sixteen HIV-infected individuals as a major limitation on generality.

Comment on this clonotype: Its antigen is still unknown.

Whole blood was used without fractionation, so all unsorted peripheral T cells were included. Around 450 ng RNA was reverse transcribed with alpha and beta constant-region primers. Each of the alpha and beta chains got its own library through chain-specific third strand synthesis with indices. The cDNA received a 5' RACE adapter containing a random hexamer plus an SP2 sequencing primer site. The library had 12-nucleotide molecular identifiers formed by two random hexamers joined together. TCRdb reprocessed the 5' RACE reads via MiXCR and lists one record per CDR3 protein. The sample contains 8,500 to 11,000 distinct CDR3 sequences, less than 9.5% of which appear only once. Sequenced input: blood. The sequence came from an adult in good health.

In nucleotides, the CDR3 is TGTGCCAGCAGTCCCCCGGGACAGAGATTCACAGATACGCAGTATTTT. Encoded protein: CASSPPGQRFTDTQYF. This chain links TRBV12-3 or TRBV12-4 with TRBJ2-3, with TRBD1 identical over 7 bases. This CDR3 has 16 residues. V shed 5 bases and J 2 bases; nucleotides not matched to a gene: 10.